The clone carrying this T cell receptor beta chain was observed a handful of times. Its specificity is unknown. The CDR3 spans 15 residues. Trimming removed 2 bases from V and 0 bases from J, with 8 bases in between. The data belong to a study of regulatory T cells in long-lasting Graves disease. Time point described: newly diagnosed GD, antithyroid drugs for less than 3 months. From PBMCs, RNA was extracted and then used to make the TCR library. Overall study findings and caveats: Limited sample numbers may have lowered accuracy.

iRepertoire HTBI primers and Arm-PCR of CDR3 regions built TCR beta libraries. TCRdb reprocessed the multiplex PCR reads via MiXCR and lists one record per CDR3 protein. In the table there are approximately 470,000 distinct CDR3 sequences, roughly 17% of which are singletons. This same sample was also taken into another study, of T cells in Graves' hyperthyroidism and ophthalmopathy. That source notes: The study based diagnoses on clinical symptoms, serum thyroxine and TRAb, thyroid ultrasound and orbital computed tomography. Ophthalmopathy could be told apart from stable hyperthyroidism with a 13 V-J model.

This receptor was obtained from a man in his forties or fifties with Graves disease. Source: peripheral blood mononuclear cells (PBMCs), taken at new diagnosis, from a patient treated with antithyroid drugs. V gene TRBV12-3 or TRBV12-4 combines with J gene TRBJ1-3; D unresolved. In DNA, the CDR3 is TGTGCCAGCAGTTTACGGGAGATCTCTGGAAACACCATATATTTT. Translating gives CASSLREISGNTIYF.